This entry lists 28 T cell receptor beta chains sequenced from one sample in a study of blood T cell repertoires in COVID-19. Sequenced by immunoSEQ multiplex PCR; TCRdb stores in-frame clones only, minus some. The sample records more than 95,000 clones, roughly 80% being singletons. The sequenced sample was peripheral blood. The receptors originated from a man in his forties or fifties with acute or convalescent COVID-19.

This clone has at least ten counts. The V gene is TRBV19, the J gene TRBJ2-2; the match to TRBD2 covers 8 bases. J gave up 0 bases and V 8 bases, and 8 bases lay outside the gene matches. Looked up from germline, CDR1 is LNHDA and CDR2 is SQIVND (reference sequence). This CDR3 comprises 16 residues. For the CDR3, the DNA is TGTGCCAGTTCCTCAAAAGCGGGAGCGAACACCGGGGAGCTGTTTTTT. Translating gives CASSSKAGANTGELFF.

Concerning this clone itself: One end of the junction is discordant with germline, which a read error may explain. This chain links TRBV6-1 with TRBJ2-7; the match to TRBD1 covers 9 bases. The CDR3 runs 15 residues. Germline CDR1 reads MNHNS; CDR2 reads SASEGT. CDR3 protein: CASSTPGQGTYEQYF. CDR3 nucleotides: TGTGCCAGCAGCACTCCGGGACAGGGAACCTACGAACAGTACTTC.

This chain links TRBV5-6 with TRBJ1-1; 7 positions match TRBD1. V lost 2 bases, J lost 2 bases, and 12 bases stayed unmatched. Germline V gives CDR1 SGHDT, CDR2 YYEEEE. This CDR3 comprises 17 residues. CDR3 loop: CASSLGGWDSLNTEAFF. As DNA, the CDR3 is TGTGCCAGCAGCTTAGGGGGCTGGGACAGCTTAAACACTGAAGCTTTCTTT. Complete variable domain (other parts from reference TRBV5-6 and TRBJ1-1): DAGVTQSPTHLIKTRGQQVTLRCSPKSGHDTVSWYQQALGQGPQFIFQYYEEEERQRGNFPDRFSGHQFPNYSSELNVNALLLGDSALYLCASSLGGWDSLNTEAFFGQGTRLTVV.

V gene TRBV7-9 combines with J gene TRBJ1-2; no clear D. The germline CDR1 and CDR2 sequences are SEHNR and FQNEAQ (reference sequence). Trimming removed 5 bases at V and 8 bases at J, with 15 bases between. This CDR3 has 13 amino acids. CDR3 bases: TGTGCCAGCAGCCCTTCCCCGCCGGGGGGCTACACCTTC. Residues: CASSPSPPGGYTF.

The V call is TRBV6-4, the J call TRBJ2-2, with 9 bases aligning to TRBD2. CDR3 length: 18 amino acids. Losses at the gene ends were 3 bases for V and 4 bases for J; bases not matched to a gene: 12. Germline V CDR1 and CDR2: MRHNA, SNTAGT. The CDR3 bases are TGTGCCAGCAGTGAGCGGGGTAGCGGGAGAGGGAGCACCGGGGAGCTGTTTTTT. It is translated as CASSERGSGRGSTGELFF.

CDR3 DNA sequence: TGTGCCAGCAGGAATCAGGATGAAGCTTTCTTT. Residues: CASRNQDEAFF. The rearrangement joins TRBV6-5 to TRBJ1-1, with D unresolved. The CDR3 loop spans 11 amino acids. The germline gives CDR1 MNHEY, CDR2 SVGAGI. The V end lost 6 bases, the J end lost 7 bases, and 9 bases lay between the germline ends.

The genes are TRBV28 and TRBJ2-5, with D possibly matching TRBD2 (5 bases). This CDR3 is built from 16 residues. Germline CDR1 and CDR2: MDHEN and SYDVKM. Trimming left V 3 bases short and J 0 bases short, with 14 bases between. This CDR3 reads CASSFRGLVYQETQYF. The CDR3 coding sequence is TGTGCCAGCAGTTTCAGAGGACTGGTTTACCAAGAGACCCAGTACTTC.

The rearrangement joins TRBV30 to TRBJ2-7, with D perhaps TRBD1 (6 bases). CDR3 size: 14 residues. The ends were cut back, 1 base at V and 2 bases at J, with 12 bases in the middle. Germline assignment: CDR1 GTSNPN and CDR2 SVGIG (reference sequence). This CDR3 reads CAWSGTGRTYEQYF. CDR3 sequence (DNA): TGTGCCTGGAGTGGAACAGGGCGAACCTACGAGCAGTACTTC.

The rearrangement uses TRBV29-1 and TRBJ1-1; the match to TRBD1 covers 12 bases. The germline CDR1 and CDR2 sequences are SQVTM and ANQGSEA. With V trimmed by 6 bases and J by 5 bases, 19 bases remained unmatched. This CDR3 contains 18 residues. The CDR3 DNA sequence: TGCAGCGTCGCCACCCCTTCCGGGACAGGGGGCGCTGGGACTGAAGCTTTCTTT. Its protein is CSVATPSGTGGAGTEAFF. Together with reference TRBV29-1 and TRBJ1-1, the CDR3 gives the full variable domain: SAVISQKPSRDICQRGTSLTIQCQVDSQVTMMFWYRQQPGQSLTLIATANQGSEATYESGFVIDKFPISRPNLTFSTLTVSNMSPEDSSIYLCSVATPSGTGGAGTEAFFGQGTRLTVV.

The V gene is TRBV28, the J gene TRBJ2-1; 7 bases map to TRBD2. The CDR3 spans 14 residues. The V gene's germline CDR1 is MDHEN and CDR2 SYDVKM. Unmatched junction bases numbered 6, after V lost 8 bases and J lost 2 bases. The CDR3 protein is CASWGGRAYNEQFF. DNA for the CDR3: TGTGCCAGCTGGGGGGGAAGAGCCTACAATGAGCAGTTCTTC.

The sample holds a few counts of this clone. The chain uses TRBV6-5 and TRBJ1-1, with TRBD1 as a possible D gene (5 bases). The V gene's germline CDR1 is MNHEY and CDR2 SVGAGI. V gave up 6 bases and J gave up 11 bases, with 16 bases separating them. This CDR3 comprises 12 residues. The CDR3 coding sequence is TGTGCCAGCAGGAAGGCCGGGGGACGGGCTTTCTTT. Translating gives CASRKAGGRAFF.

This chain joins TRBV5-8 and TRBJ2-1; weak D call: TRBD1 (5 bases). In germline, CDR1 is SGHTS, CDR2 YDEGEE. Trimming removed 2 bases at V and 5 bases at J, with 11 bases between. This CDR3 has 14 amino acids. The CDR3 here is CASSLGRAHNEQFF. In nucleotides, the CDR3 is TGTGCCAGCAGCTTAGGCAGGGCCCACAATGAGCAGTTCTTC.

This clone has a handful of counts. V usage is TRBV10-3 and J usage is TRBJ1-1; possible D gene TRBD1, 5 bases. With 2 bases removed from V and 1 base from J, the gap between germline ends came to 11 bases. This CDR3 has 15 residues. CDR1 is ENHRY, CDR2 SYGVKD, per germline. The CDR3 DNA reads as TGTGCCATCAGTGAGGCGGCAGGGCGGAACACTGAAGCTTTCTTT. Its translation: CAISEAAGRNTEAFF.

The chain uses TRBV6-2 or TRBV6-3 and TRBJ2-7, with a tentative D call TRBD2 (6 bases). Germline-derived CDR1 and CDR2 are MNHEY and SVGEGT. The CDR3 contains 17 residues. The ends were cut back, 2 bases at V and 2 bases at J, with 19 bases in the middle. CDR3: CASSYGLGEEYPYEQYF. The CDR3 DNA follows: TGTGCCAGCAGTTACGGGCTCGGGGAGGAATACCCCTACGAGCAGTACTTC.

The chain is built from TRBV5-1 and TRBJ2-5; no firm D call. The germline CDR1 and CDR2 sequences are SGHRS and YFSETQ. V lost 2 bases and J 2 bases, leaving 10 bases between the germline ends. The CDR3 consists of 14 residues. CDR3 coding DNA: TGCGCCAGCAGCTTATCGGCGGCTCAAGAGACCCAGTACTTC. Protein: CASSLSAAQETQYF.

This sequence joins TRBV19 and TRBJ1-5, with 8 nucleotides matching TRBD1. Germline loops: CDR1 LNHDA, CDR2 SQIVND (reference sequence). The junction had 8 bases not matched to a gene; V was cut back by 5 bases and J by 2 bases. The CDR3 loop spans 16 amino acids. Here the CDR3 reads CASSGGTGAGNQPQHF. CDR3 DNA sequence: TGTGCCAGTAGTGGGGGGACAGGCGCTGGCAATCAGCCCCAGCATTTT.

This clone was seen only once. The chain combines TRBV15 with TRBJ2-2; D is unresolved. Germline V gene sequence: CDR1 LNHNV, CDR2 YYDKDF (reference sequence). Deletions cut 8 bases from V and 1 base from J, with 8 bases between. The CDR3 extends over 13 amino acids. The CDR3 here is CATSSGNTGELFF. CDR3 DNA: TGTGCCACCTCGTCGGGGAACACCGGGGAGCTGTTTTTT.

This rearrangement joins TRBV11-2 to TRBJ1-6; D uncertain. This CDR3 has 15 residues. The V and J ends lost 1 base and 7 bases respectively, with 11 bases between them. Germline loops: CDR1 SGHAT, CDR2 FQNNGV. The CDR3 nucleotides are TGTGCCAGCAGCTTAGCTGGGAGACAAAATTCACCCCTCCACTTT. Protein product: CASSLAGRQNSPLHF.

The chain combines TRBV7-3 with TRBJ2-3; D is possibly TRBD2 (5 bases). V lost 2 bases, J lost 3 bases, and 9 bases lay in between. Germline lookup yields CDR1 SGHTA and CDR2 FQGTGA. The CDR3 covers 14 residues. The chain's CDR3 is CASSLPTRTDTQYF. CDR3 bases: TGTGCCAGCAGCTTACCTACTAGGACAGATACGCAGTATTTT.

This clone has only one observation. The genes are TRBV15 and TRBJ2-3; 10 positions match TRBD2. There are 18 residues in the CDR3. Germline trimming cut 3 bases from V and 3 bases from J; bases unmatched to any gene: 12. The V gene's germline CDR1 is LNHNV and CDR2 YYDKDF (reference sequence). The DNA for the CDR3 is TGTGCCACCAGCAGCCCCGCTAGCGGGGGAATTAGAACAGATACGCAGTATTTT. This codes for CATSSPASGGIRTDTQYF.

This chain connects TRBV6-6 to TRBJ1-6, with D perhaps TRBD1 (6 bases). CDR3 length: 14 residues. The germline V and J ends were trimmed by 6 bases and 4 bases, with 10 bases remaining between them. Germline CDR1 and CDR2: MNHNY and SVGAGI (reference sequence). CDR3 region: CASSPGQYNSPLHF. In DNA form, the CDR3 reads TGTGCCAGCAGCCCCGGACAGTATAATTCACCCCTCCACTTT.

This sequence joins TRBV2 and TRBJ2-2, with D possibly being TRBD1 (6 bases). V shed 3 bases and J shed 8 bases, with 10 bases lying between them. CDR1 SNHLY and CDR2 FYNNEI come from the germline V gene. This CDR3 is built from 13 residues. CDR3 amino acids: CASSDRTAGELFF. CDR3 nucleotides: TGTGCCAGCAGTGATAGGACAGCTGGGGAGCTGTTTTTT.

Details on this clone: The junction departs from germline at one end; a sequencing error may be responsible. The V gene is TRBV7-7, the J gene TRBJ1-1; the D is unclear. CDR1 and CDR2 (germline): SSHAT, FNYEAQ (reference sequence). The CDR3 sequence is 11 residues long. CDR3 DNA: TGTGCTAGCAGCTTGAGGACTGAAGCTTTCTTT. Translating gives CASSLRTEAFF.

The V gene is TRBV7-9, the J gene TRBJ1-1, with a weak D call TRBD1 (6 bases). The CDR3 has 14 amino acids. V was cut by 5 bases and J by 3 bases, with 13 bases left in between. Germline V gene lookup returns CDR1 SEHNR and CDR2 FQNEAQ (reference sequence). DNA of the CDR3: TGTGCCAGCAGCCAAACAGGGTGGGACACTGAAGCTTTCTTT. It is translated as CASSQTGWDTEAFF.

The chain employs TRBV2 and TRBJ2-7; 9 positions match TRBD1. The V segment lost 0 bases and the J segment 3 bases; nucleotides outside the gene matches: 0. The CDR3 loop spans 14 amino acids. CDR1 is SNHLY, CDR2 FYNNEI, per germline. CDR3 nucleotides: TGTGCCAGCAGTGAAGCGACAGGGGGCTACGAGCAGTACTTC. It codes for CASSEATGGYEQYF. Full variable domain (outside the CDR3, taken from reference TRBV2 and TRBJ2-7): EPEVTQTPSHQVTQMGQEVILRCVPISNHLYFYWYRQILGQKVEFLVSFYNNEISEKSEIFDDQFSVERPDGSNFTLKIRSTKLEDSAMYFCASSEATGGYEQYFGPGTRLTVT.

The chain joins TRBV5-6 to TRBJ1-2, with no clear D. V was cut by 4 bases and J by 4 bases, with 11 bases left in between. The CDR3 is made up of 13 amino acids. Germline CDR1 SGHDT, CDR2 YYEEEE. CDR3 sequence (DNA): TGTGCCAGCAGCCCACAAGGAGGCTATGGCTACACCTTC. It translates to CASSPQGGYGYTF.

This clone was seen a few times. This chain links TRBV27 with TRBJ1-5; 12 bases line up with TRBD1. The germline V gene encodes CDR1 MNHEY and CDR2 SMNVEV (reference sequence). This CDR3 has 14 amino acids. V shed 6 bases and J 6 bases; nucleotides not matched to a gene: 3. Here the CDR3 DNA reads TGTGCCAGCAGAGGGACAGGGGGCTCTCAGCCCCAGCATTTT. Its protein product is CASRGTGGSQPQHF.

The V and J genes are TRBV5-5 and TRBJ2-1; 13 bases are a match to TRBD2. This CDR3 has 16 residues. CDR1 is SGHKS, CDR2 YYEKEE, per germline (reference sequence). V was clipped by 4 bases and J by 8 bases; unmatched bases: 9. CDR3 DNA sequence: TGTGCCAGCAGCCCCTGGACTAGCGGGAGTATCCATGAGCAGTTCTTC. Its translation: CASSPWTSGSIHEQFF.